Listed below are T cell receptor beta chains from one sample, sequenced in a study of CD8 T cell repertoires and HIV-1 epitope variants. Measured with immunoSEQ multiplex PCR; TCRdb has only the in-frame clones, and not every one. The sample holds under 100,000 clones, 74% seen once. Sequencing was carried out using uncultured baseline CD8+ T cells from peripheral blood mononuclear cells (PBMCs). The receptors here all came from a male donor with HIV. Each CDR3 is given with its conserved first and last residue. A D gene is named only where the DNA matches it firmly. Size is omitted from some rows. Given values are once, few, many or a class for expanded clones.

TRBV28,NA,TRBJ2-7,once,CASSSEAAGKTSYEQYF,TGTGCCAGCAGTTCCGAGGCGGCAGGAAAAACCTCCTACGAGCAGTACTTC
TRBV7-9,NA,TRBJ2-1,once,CASSPTNNEQFF,TGTGCCAGCAGCCCTACTAACAATGAGCAGTTCTTC
TRBV5-4,NA,TRBJ1-1,NA,CASAQEGVGTEAFF,TGTGCCAGCGCTCAAGAGGGTGTGGGCACTGAAGCTTTCTTT
TRBV19,NA,TRBJ1-2,once,CASSGNYGYTF,TGTGCCAGTAGCGGTAACTATGGCTACACCTTC
TRBV5-6,NA,TRBJ2-3,NA,CASSFRRVSDTQYF,TGTGCCAGCAGCTTCAGAAGGGTATCAGATACGCAGTATTTT
TRBV18,TRBD1,TRBJ2-7,NA,CASSPGQGFNEQYF,TGTGCCAGCTCACCGGGACAGGGTTTTAACGAGCAGTACTTC
TRBV7-8,NA,TRBJ2-7,NA,CASSFGSTYEQYF,TGTGCCAGCAGCTTCGGCAGCACCTACGAGCAGTACTTC
TRBV4-2,NA,TRBJ2-7,NA,CASSQLASSYEQYF,TGTGCCAGCAGCCAACTAGCGAGCTCCTACGAGCAGTACTTC
TRBV4-1,TRBD1,TRBJ2-2,once,CASSRDRVPGELFF,TGCGCCAGCAGCCGCGACAGGGTTCCTGGGGAGCTGTTTTTT
TRBV7-2,NA,TRBJ2-3,few,CASSSSLVAGAFTDTQYF,TGTGCCAGCAGCTCCAGTCTCGTCGCGGGGGCATTTACAGATACGCAGTATTTT
TRBV7-2,TRBD1,TRBJ2-7,NA,CASSSRTGLTYEQYF,TGTGCCAGCAGCTCAAGGACAGGTCTTACCTACGAGCAGTACTTC
TRBV28,NA,TRBJ2-5,few,CASSLERNQRTQYF,TGTGCCAGCAGTTTGGAGCGGAACCAACGAACCCAGTACTTC
TRBV9,NA,TRBJ2-7,NA,CASSTGPPYEQYF,TGTGCCAGCAGTACCGGGCCGCCCTACGAGCAGTACTTC
TRBV4-2,NA,TRBJ2-7,few,CASSQEGAVQYF,TGTGCCAGCAGCCAAGAAGGGGCTGTGCAGTACTTC
TRBV9,NA,TRBJ2-7,medium-sized,CASSVDSSREQYF,TGTGCCAGCAGCGTAGATTCTAGCCGCGAGCAGTACTTC
TRBV6-5,TRBD1,TRBJ2-1,NA,CASVQGDSSQFF,TGTGCCAGCGTGCAGGGGGACAGCTCGCAGTTCTTC
TRBV19,TRBD2,TRBJ2-7,NA,CASSRAGRDYEQYF,TGTGCCAGTAGTAGGGCCGGGAGGGATTACGAGCAGTACTTC
TRBV7-9,NA,TRBJ2-1,NA,CASRRGAASGSYNEQFF,TGTGCCAGCAGACGCGGGGCCGCCTCCGGCTCCTACAATGAGCAGTTCTTC
TRBV7-9,NA,TRBJ1-2,NA,CASSFPGLNYGYTF,TGTGCCAGCAGCTTCCCCGGCCTTAACTATGGCTACACCTTC
TRBV2,NA,TRBJ1-2,NA,CASSELWGNYGYTF,TGTGCCAGCAGTGAACTATGGGGAAACTATGGCTACACCTTC
TRBV6-5,TRBD1,TRBJ1-5,NA,CASTAGQGHQPQHF,TGTGCCAGCACCGCGGGACAGGGGCATCAGCCCCAGCATTTT
TRBV4-2,TRBD1,TRBJ1-2,NA,CASSRGQTNYGYTF,TGTGCCAGCAGCAGGGGACAGACTAACTATGGCTACACCTTC
TRBV30,TRBD1,TRBJ1-1,NA,CAYLSKPGQGNTEAFF,TGTGCCTACCTAAGTAAACCGGGACAGGGTAACACTGAAGCTTTCTTT
TRBV18,TRBD1,TRBJ2-7,NA,CASSPSLPRQGDEQYF,TGTGCCAGCTCACCAAGCCTCCCTCGACAGGGGGACGAGCAGTACTTC
TRBV7-9,NA,TRBJ2-5,NA,CASSLRISQETQYF,TGTGCCAGCAGCTTAAGAATAAGTCAAGAGACCCAGTACTTC
TRBV12-2,NA,TRBJ2-5,NA,CASRSRDRQETQYF,TGTGCAAGTCGCTCCCGGGACAGGCAAGAGACCCAGTACTTC
TRBV18,NA,TRBJ1-3,NA,CASSPGPPSSGNTIYF,TGTGCCAGCTCACCGGGCCCCCCGAGCTCTGGAAACACCATATATTTT
TRBV28,TRBD2,TRBJ2-3,NA,CASSPDIAGPRGDTQYF,TGTGCCAGCAGTCCTGACATAGCGGGGCCACGGGGAGATACGCAGTATTTT
TRBV2,TRBD2,TRBJ2-1,NA,CATPGASGIAGDNEQFF,TGTGCCACTCCAGGGGCTAGCGGGATCGCCGGGGACAATGAGCAGTTCTTC
TRBV7-9,NA,TRBJ1-3,once,CASSLGAGRSGNTIYF,TGTGCCAGCAGCTTAGGGGCAGGGCGCTCTGGAAACACCATATATTTT
TRBV28,TRBD2,TRBJ2-1,few,CASRTSGGLGEQFF,TGTGCCAGCAGAACTAGCGGGGGGCTAGGCGAGCAGTTCTTC
TRBV28,NA,TRBJ2-7,NA,CASSSGIGNYEQYF,TGTGCCAGCAGTTCCGGAATCGGGAACTACGAGCAGTACTTC
TRBV2,NA,TRBJ1-2,NA,CASRPGAPNYGYTF,TGTGCCAGCCGCCCAGGAGCTCCTAACTATGGCTACACCTTC
TRBV15,NA,TRBJ1-5,NA,CATSRDRANQPQHF,TGTGCCACCAGCAGAGATAGGGCAAATCAGCCCCAGCATTTT
TRBV2,NA,TRBJ1-1,many,CASRDDRRTEAFF,TGTGCCAGCAGAGACGACAGGAGGACTGAAGCTTTCTTT
TRBV5-6,TRBD1,TRBJ1-1,NA,CASSAMGTADTEAFF,TGTGCCAGCAGCGCTATGGGGACAGCCGACACTGAAGCTTTCTTT
TRBV15,TRBD2,TRBJ2-7,few,CATSRNTLAGDSYEQYF,TGTGCCACCAGCAGAAACACTCTAGCGGGTGACTCCTACGAGCAGTACTTC
TRBV29-1,TRBD1,TRBJ2-1,few,CSVGQDHNEQFF,TGCAGCGTGGGACAGGACCACAATGAGCAGTTCTTC
TRBV6-5,NA,TRBJ2-7,NA,CASRTPGPPYEQYF,TGTGCCAGCAGGACCCCCGGTCCCCCCTACGAGCAGTACTTT
TRBV4-2,NA,TRBJ2-1,NA,CASSSDRTEQFF,TGTGCCAGCAGCTCAGATAGGACTGAGCAGTTCTTC